This T cell receptor (beta chain) was captured by sequencing in a study of cytomegalovirus exposure and HLA in healthy donors. In the study overall: In terms of ancestry, the Caucasian-associated cluster contained roughly 80% of the 300 to 400 genotyped donors. Study-level results: Being indistinguishable, some V segments were excluded, TRBV6-2 and TRBV6-3 among them. Trimming of TCR beta V- and J-genes showed a link, identified in a later analysis, to a missense DCLRE1C variant. TCR association rates varied by HLA locus in a later analysis, with DRB1 highest and HLA-C lowest.

Of note for this clone: Its matching antigen is unknown.

Germline CDR1 reads MNHNS; CDR2 reads SASEGT. This CDR3 contains 13 residues. V dropped 8 bases and J dropped 5 bases, with 15 bases sitting between them. Vbeta (60) and Jbeta (13) primers were used in the PCR. TCRdb's table, derived via immunoSEQ multiplex PCR, lists solely in-frame clones and lacks some. The sample has approximately 34,000 clones; the top ten hold approximately 2%. Sequenced input: PBMCs. This sequence originates from a woman aged 40 to 50 in good health and CMV-seropositive. The chain couples TRBV6-1 to TRBJ2-5; a weak D match, TRBD2 (6 bases). Here the CDR3 reads CASLDGGSETQYF. Here the CDR3 DNA reads TGTGCCAGCCTTGACGGAGGGTCCGAGACCCAGTACTTC.